A single sample is the source of the 22 T cell receptor beta chains below, sequenced in a study of OX40 agonist ivuxolimab in advanced cancers. TCRdb's table, derived via immunoSEQ multiplex PCR, lists solely in-frame clones and lacks some. The sample consists of 50,000 to 75,000 clones, 87% of them appearing once. The input for sequencing was CD4+ or CD8+ T cells sorted from blood, taken in a trial of the OX40 agonist ivuxolimab. The receptors stem from an adult with an advanced solid tumor such as melanoma, head and neck, liver or kidney cancer.

This clone was detected once. The chain couples TRBV5-5 to TRBJ1-5; D is perhaps TRBD1 (5 bases). CDR1 and CDR2 from the germline V gene are SGHKS and YYEKEE (reference sequence). The CDR3 extends over 14 amino acids. Between the trimmed V and J ends, which lost 0 bases and 8 bases, there was a span of 12 bases. This CDR3 is CASSLVGDWEPQHF. The CDR3 DNA follows: TGTGCCAGCAGCTTGGTGGGGGATTGGGAGCCCCAGCATTTT.

The rearrangement uses TRBV4-1 and TRBJ1-5; the D gene is possibly TRBD1 (6 bases). CDR3 length: 15 amino acids. Trimming cost V 0 bases and J 9 bases, with 15 bases left between them. Germline V gene data show CDR1 as MGHRA and CDR2 as YSYEKL. CDR3 loop: CASSQDGLGAGPQHF. CDR3 DNA sequence: TGCGCCAGCAGCCAAGATGGGCTGGGGGCCGGGCCCCAGCATTTT.

The chain carries TRBV19 and TRBJ1-5; D is unresolved. The CDR3 is 14 amino acids. Germline assignment: CDR1 LNHDA and CDR2 SQIVND (reference sequence). V was clipped by 3 bases and J by 3 bases, with 9 bases between them. The CDR3 loop is CASSMYQNNQPQHF. The CDR3 bases are TGTGCCAGTAGTATGTACCAGAACAATCAGCCCCAGCATTTT.

DNA of the CDR3: TGTGCCAGCAGCCGGTTGGAGGGGACGCCCTACGAGCAGTACTTC. It translates to CASSRLEGTPYEQYF. V gene TRBV5-6 combines with J gene TRBJ2-7, with D perhaps matching TRBD2 (6 bases). Trimming took 4 bases from V and 2 from J, leaving 16 bases between them. The germline gives CDR1 SGHDT, CDR2 YYEEEE. The CDR3 totals 15 residues. The full variable domain, with the rest looked up from reference TRBV5-6 and TRBJ2-7, is DAGVTQSPTHLIKTRGQQVTLRCSPKSGHDTVSWYQQALGQGPQFIFQYYEEEERQRGNFPDRFSGHQFPNYSSELNVNALLLGDSALYLCASSRLEGTPYEQYFGPGTRLTVT.

The count of this clone is one. The chain has TRBV6-5 and TRBJ1-1, with D unclear. The germline V and J ends were trimmed by 6 bases and 11 bases, with 16 bases remaining between them. The CDR3 runs 12 residues. Germline V gene data show CDR1 as MNHEY and CDR2 as SVGAGI. CDR3 sequence reads: CASSQEGRRAFF. CDR3 sequence (DNA): TGTGCCAGCAGCCAAGAGGGAAGGAGGGCTTTCTTT.

This clone was picked up one time. The chain joins TRBV10-3 to TRBJ1-3; TRBD1 matches at 7 bases. The germline gives CDR1 ENHRY, CDR2 SYGVKD. The CDR3 is 14 amino acids. V dropped 7 bases and J dropped 1; count of bases not matched to a gene: 4. CDR3 sequence (DNA): TGTGCCATCACCATGACAGGGTCTGGAAACACCATATATTTT. Protein: CAITMTGSGNTIYF.

The chain carries TRBV30 and TRBJ1-4; no clear D. Germline CDR1 is GTSNPN and CDR2 is SVGIG (reference sequence). This CDR3 spans 10 amino acids. V was cut by 5 bases and J by 5 bases, with 3 bases left in between. CDR3 sequence: CAWSNEKLFF. As DNA, the CDR3 is TGTGCCTGGTCCAATGAAAAACTGTTTTTT.

V and J are TRBV7-8 and TRBJ1-1; perhaps TRBD1 as D (6 bases). Germline loops: CDR1 SGHVS, CDR2 FQNEAQ. This CDR3 region has 15 residues. The V and J ends lost 2 bases and 2 bases respectively, with 12 bases between them. The CDR3: CASSLSTGPNTEAFF. As DNA, the CDR3 is TGTGCCAGCAGCTTAAGTACAGGGCCCAACACTGAAGCTTTCTTT.

J is TRBJ2-7 and V is TRBV6-6, with D tentatively TRBD1 or TRBD2 (5 bases each). There are 12 residues in the CDR3. Germline-derived CDR1 and CDR2 are MNHNY and SVGAGI (reference sequence). Trimming cost V 2 bases and J 6 bases, with 8 bases left between them. The CDR3 DNA is TGTGCCAGCAGTTACATGGGACGCGAGCAGTACTTC. It specifies CASSYMGREQYF.

The V call is TRBV30, the J call TRBJ1-4; D is unclear. The CDR3 is made up of 15 amino acids. Deletions cut 0 bases from V and 5 bases from J, with 13 bases between. Germline CDR1 is GTSNPN and CDR2 is SVGIG (reference sequence). The CDR3, as DNA: TGTGCCTGGAGTGTAGGGAACAGAGGAAATGAAAAACTGTTTTTT. It specifies CAWSVGNRGNEKLFF.

The V gene is TRBV14, the J gene TRBJ1-2; unclear D gene. There are 13 residues in the CDR3. CDR1 is SGHDN, CDR2 FVKESK, per germline. The V end lost 2 bases, the J end lost 4 bases, and 8 bases lay between the germline ends. The CDR3: CASSQRPGYGYTF. As DNA, the CDR3 is TGTGCCAGCAGCCAACGGCCAGGCTATGGCTACACCTTC.

This chain uses TRBV18 with TRBJ1-2; D is perhaps TRBD1 (5 bases). CDR1 and CDR2 (germline): KGHSH, LQKENI. The CDR3 sequence is 14 residues long. Trimming took 3 bases from V and 6 from J, leaving 14 bases between them. CDR3 sequence: CASSPSGVPNGYTF. CDR3 nucleotide sequence: TGTGCCAGCTCACCCTCGGGGGTCCCAAATGGCTACACCTTC.

The chain is built from TRBV5-1 and TRBJ1-6; a weak D match, TRBD1 (6 bases). This CDR3 is 15 amino acids long. Looked up from germline, CDR1 is SGHRS and CDR2 is YFSETQ. V shed 2 bases and J shed 6 bases, with 12 bases lying between them. The CDR3 sequence is CASSLDGGANSPLHF. The CDR3 DNA is TGCGCCAGCAGCTTAGATGGGGGGGCTAATTCACCCCTCCACTTT. Filled out from reference TRBV5-1 and TRBJ1-6, the complete variable domain reads KAGVTQTPRYLIKTRGQQVTLSCSPISGHRSVSWYQQTPGQGLQFLFEYFSETQRNKGNFPGRFSGRQFSNSRSEMNVSTLELGDSALYLCASSLDGGANSPLHFGNGTRLTVT.

V usage is TRBV12-5 and J usage is TRBJ2-7; 8 nucleotides agree with TRBD2. Trimming cost V 0 bases and J 1 base; bases outside gene matches: 5. CDR3 size: 16 residues. Germline V lookup: CDR1 LGHNT, CDR2 FRNRAP. CDR3 in amino acids: CASGLVTAGVSYEQYF. In DNA form, the CDR3 reads TGTGCTAGTGGTTTGGTAACAGCGGGGGTGTCCTACGAGCAGTACTTC.

CDR3 protein: CASSPDGTGYAFF. The CDR3 DNA reads as TGTGCCAGCAGCCCGGACGGGACAGGATACGCTTTCTTT. The genes are TRBV7-3 and TRBJ1-1; 8 bases align to TRBD1. CDR3 length: 13 residues. The trim removed 5 bases at V and 11 bases at J, leaving 10 bases unmatched. The V gene's germline CDR1 is SGHTA and CDR2 FQGTGA. Full variable domain (rest looked up from reference TRBV7-3 and TRBJ1-1): GAGVSQTPSNKVTEKGKYVELRCDPISGHTALYWYRQSLGQGPEFLIYFQGTGAADDSGLPNDRFFAVRPEGSVSTLKIQRTERGDSAVYLCASSPDGTGYAFFGQGTRLTVV.

The chain joins TRBV19 to TRBJ2-1, with TRBD1 identical over 9 bases. Germline lookup yields CDR1 LNHDA and CDR2 SQIVND (reference sequence). The CDR3 contains 15 residues. V lost 4 bases, J lost 7 bases, and 8 bases stayed unmatched. DNA of the CDR3: TGTGCCAGTAGTACCATACAGGGGGCGAGAAATGAGCAGTTCTTC. Protein sequence: CASSTIQGARNEQFF.

This CDR3 is CASSPTNYGYTF. In nucleotides, the CDR3 is TGTGCCAGCAGCCCGACTAACTATGGCTACACCTTC. The V call is TRBV6-5, the J call TRBJ1-2, with no clear D. CDR3 length: 12 residues. The germline CDR1 and CDR2 sequences are MNHEY and SVGAGI. Trimming left V 6 bases short and J 0 bases short, with 5 bases between.

The chain couples TRBV2 to TRBJ1-2, with D possibly being TRBD1 (5 bases). V shed 6 bases and J shed 4 bases, with 12 bases lying between them. Looked up from germline, CDR1 is SNHLY and CDR2 is FYNNEI. This CDR3 has 13 residues. The CDR3 sequence: CASRIGGSYGYTF. CDR3 DNA: TGTGCCAGCAGGATCGGGGGAAGCTATGGCTACACCTTC.

The chain links TRBV5-1 to TRBJ2-3; the match to TRBD2 covers 10 bases. This CDR3 region has 16 residues. The V gene end was trimmed by 4 bases and the J gene end by 6 bases; junction bases not matched to a gene: 11. Germline V gives CDR1 SGHRS, CDR2 YFSETQ. The chain's CDR3 is CASSPGVAGGWDTQYF. DNA of the CDR3: TGCGCCAGCAGCCCTGGAGTAGCGGGGGGCTGGGATACGCAGTATTTT. The full variable domain, completed using reference TRBV5-1 and TRBJ2-3, is KAGVTQTPRYLIKTRGQQVTLSCSPISGHRSVSWYQQTPGQGLQFLFEYFSETQRNKGNFPGRFSGRQFSNSRSEMNVSTLELGDSALYLCASSPGVAGGWDTQYFGPGTRLTVL.

This chain links TRBV7-9 with TRBJ1-1; D is uncertain. This CDR3 spans 14 amino acids. The germline gives CDR1 SEHNR, CDR2 FQNEAQ (reference sequence). Trimming pared 1 base from V and 1 base from J, leaving 7 bases between. CDR3 sequence reads: CASSLGTENTEAFF. DNA of the CDR3: TGTGCCAGCAGCTTAGGTACGGAGAACACTGAAGCTTTCTTT.

The chain links TRBV5-6 to TRBJ1-6; D is ambiguous. Trimming left V 5 bases short and J 12 bases short, with 15 bases between. The CDR3 runs 13 residues. Germline values: CDR1 SGHDT, CDR2 YYEEEE. As DNA, the CDR3 is TGTGCCAGCAGGGCGGGAGGGCCGGGACCCCTCCACTTT. This sequence encodes CASRAGGPGPLHF.

The gene calls are TRBV11-1 and TRBJ1-2; 8 bases match TRBD1. Germline CDR1 and CDR2: SGHAT and FQDESV (reference sequence). The CDR3 is made up of 15 amino acids. The junction had 9 bases not matched to a gene; V was cut back by 5 bases and J by 4 bases. CDR3 sequence: CASSSQADRAYGYTF. The CDR3 DNA is TGTGCCAGCAGCAGCCAGGCGGACAGGGCCTATGGCTACACCTTC.